The clone carrying this TCR beta chain is a singleton in its sample. Profiling relied on immunoSEQ multiplex PCR, and the TCRdb table lists in-frame clones only, not all of them. The table lists 90,000 to 110,000 clones, approximately 90% of them singletons, with approximately 18% in the top ten. The data originate from a study of control samples from healthy donors and cancer patients. The sample comprised blood. The receptor was derived from a woman aged 50 to 65 in good health.

CDR3 nucleotides: TGTGCCAGCAGCTCCCCCCCGACAGGGGGGCAAGAGACCCAGTACTTC. Translated: CASSSPPTGGQETQYF. This sequence joins TRBV5-6 and TRBJ2-5; 9 bases agree with TRBD1. Per germline, CDR1 SGHDT and CDR2 YYEEEE. The CDR3 has 16 amino acids. V lost 3 bases and J lost 2; bases outside the gene matches: 8. The full variable domain, completed using reference TRBV5-6 and TRBJ2-5, is DAGVTQSPTHLIKTRGQQVTLRCSPKSGHDTVSWYQQALGQGPQFIFQYYEEEERQRGNFPDRFSGHQFPNYSSELNVNALLLGDSALYLCASSSPPTGGQETQYFGPGTRLLVL.